This TCR beta chain was sequenced in a study of T cells in women clearing cervical HPV infection. Overall study context: Women with histologically confirmed HPV16-related CIN3 or worse, 2 with invasive cancer, served as cases. No precancer developed; the control's incident HPV16 infection cleared within 12 months. Study observations and caveats: Repertoire richness, not evenness, was significantly elevated in CIN3+ cases versus controls.

Profiling relied on immunoSEQ multiplex PCR, and the TCRdb table lists in-frame clones only, not all of them. The sample table includes some 30,000 clones. On this clone: The target antigen is unknown. The read ends 3 residues early relative to the CDR3; the germline J gene fills the gap.

With 5 bases removed from V and 1 base from J, the gap between germline ends came to 8 bases. Germline lookup yields CDR1 SGHTA and CDR2 FQGNSA. CDR3 length: 13 residues. Each participant carried one incident cervical HPV16 infection only. Material for sequencing was blood buffy coat. This TCR derives from a woman between 18 and 69 years old with a cervical HPV16 infection that either progressed to CIN3+ or cleared (not recorded which). The chain has TRBV7-2 and TRBJ1-1, with D perhaps TRBD1 (6 bases). The CDR3 region is CASSAQGNTEAFF. The CDR3 bases that were read are TGTGCCAGCAGCGCACAGGGGAACACTGAA.